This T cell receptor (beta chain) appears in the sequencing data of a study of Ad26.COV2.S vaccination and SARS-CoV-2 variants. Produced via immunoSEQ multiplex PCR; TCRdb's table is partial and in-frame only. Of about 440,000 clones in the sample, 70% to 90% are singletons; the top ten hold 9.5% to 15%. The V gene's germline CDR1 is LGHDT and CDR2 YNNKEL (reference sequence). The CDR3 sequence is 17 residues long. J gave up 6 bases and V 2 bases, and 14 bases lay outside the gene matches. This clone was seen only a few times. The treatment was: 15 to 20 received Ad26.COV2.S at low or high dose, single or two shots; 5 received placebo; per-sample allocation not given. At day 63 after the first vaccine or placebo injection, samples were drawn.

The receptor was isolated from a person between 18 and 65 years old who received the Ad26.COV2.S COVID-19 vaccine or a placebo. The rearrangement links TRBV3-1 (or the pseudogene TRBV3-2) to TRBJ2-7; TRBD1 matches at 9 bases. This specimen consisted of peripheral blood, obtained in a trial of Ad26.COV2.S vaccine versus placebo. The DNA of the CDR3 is TGTGCCAGCAGCCAATTCGACCTTCCCGGGACAGGGACCGAGCAGTACTTC. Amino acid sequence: CASSQFDLPGTGTEQYF.